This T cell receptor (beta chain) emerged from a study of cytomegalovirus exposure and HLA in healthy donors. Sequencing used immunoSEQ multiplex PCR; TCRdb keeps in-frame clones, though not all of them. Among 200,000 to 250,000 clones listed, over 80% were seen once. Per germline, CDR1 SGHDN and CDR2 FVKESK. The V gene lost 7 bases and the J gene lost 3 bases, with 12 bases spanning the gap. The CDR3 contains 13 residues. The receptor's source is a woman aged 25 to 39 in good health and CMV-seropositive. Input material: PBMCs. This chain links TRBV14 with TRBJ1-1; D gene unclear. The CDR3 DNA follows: TGTGCCAGCACGCTGGGCGTGGACACTGAAGCTTTCTTT. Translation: CASTLGVDTEAFF.